These 11 T cell receptor beta chains share one sample of origin, sequenced in a study of beta chain features in type 1 diabetes. Reverse transcribing all isolated RNA meant expressed TCRB transcripts were sequenced. The data were produced by immunoSEQ multiplex PCR, yet TCRdb's version contains in-frame clones alone and is incomplete. The data show about 130,000 clones, 9.2% seen once. Sequenced input: central memory CD4+ T cells from blood. These TCRs come from a man aged 18 to 30 in good health.

The rearrangement links TRBV25-1 to TRBJ1-5; perhaps TRBD1 as D (6 bases). Per the germline V gene, CDR1 is MGHDK and CDR2 is SYGVNS. The germline V and J ends were trimmed by 7 bases and 3 bases, with 16 bases remaining between them. This CDR3 is built from 15 residues. The CDR3 spells CASTASGGPNQPQHF. As DNA, the CDR3 is TGTGCCAGCACCGCGTCCGGGGGGCCCAATCAGCCCCAGCATTTT.

Comments on this clone: Compared with germline, one end of the junction differs, possibly owing to a read error. The chain combines TRBV7-9 with TRBJ2-3; 14 positions match TRBD2. The germline V gene encodes CDR1 SEHNR and CDR2 FQNEAQ (reference sequence). The CDR3 is made up of 16 amino acids. CDR3 loop: CASSVATSGGAGTQYF. As DNA, the CDR3 is TGTGCCAGCAGCGTAGCGACTAGCGGGGGGGCCGGTACGCAGTATTTT.

This rearrangement joins TRBV11-3 to TRBJ2-1; D perhaps matches TRBD1 (7 bases). The CDR3 consists of 15 residues. Trimming left V 3 bases short and J 8 bases short, with 17 bases between. The germline V gene encodes CDR1 SGHNT and CDR2 YENEEA. The CDR3 region is CASSFSGGGNDEQFF. The CDR3 DNA reads TGTGCCAGCAGCTTTTCAGGAGGGGGCAACGATGAGCAGTTCTTC. Full variable domain (missing parts from reference TRBV11-3 and TRBJ2-1): EAGVVQSPRYKIIEKKQPVAFWCNPISGHNTLYWYLQNLGQGPELLIRYENEEAVDDSQLPKDRFSAERLKGVDSTLKIQPAELGDSAVYLCASSFSGGGNDEQFFGPGTRLTVL.

This clone has only a few counts. This rearrangement joins TRBV2 to TRBJ2-6; 7 bases line up with TRBD1. The CDR3 covers 16 residues. Germline V gene sequence: CDR1 SNHLY, CDR2 FYNNEI. V was pared by 6 bases and J by 1 base, with 6 bases of the junction left unmatched. CDR3 DNA sequence: TGTGCCAGCAGGGACAGGTCCTATTCTGGGGCCAACGTCCTGACTTTC. Encoded protein: CASRDRSYSGANVLTF.

This clone came up a few times. The rearrangement joins TRBV9 to TRBJ1-1, with unresolved D. The CDR3 spans 15 residues. V lost 3 bases, J lost 1 base, and 13 bases lay in between. CDR1 is SGDLS and CDR2 is YYNGEE in the germline V gene. Here the CDR3 DNA reads TGTGCCAGCAGCGCGAGGCCGGGGTCGAACACTGAAGCTTTCTTT. Encoded protein: CASSARPGSNTEAFF.

This clone was counted a few times. This chain joins TRBV11-3 and TRBJ1-1, with D unclear. The CDR3 covers 13 residues. Per germline, CDR1 SGHNT and CDR2 YENEEA. Trimming left V 3 bases short and J 1 base short, with 6 bases between. CDR3 coding DNA: TGTGCCAGCAGCTTTCAGGAGAACACTGAAGCTTTCTTT. It specifies CASSFQENTEAFF.

Notes on this clone: One end of the junction fails to match germline, which may point to a read error. The chain couples TRBV28 to TRBJ1-5; D perhaps matches TRBD1 (6 bases). The CDR3 is 15 amino acids. In germline, CDR1 is MDHEN, CDR2 SYDVKM. CDR3 protein: CPSSAPGGLNQPQHF. In DNA form, the CDR3 reads TGTCCCAGCAGTGCCCCGGGGGGCCTCAATCAGCCCCAGCATTTT.

This clone was counted a few times. The rearrangement uses TRBV7-9 and TRBJ1-1; TRBD1 might be the D (5 bases). Germline lookup yields CDR1 SEHNR and CDR2 FQNEAQ (reference sequence). CDR3 length: 14 amino acids. V dropped 5 bases and J dropped 1 base, with 11 bases sitting between them. CDR3 DNA sequence: TGTGCCAGCAGCGTCAGGGTATCGAACACTGAAGCTTTCTTT. Protein: CASSVRVSNTEAFF.

This clone was picked up many times. This chain connects TRBV29-1 to TRBJ2-7; 10 positions agree with TRBD1. CDR3 size: 13 residues. CDR1 and CDR2 (germline): SQVTM, ANQGSEA. Losses at the gene ends were 7 bases for V and 7 bases for J; bases not matched to a gene: 10. The CDR3 DNA sequence: TGCAGCGCGGAAGACAGGGGGCATAGAGAGCAGTACTTC. Encoded protein: CSAEDRGHREQYF.

A few counts support this clone. V usage is TRBV18 and J usage is TRBJ1-2; D gene ambiguous. V lost 0 bases, J lost 4 bases, and 9 bases lay in between. The length of the CDR3 is 14 residues. Germline CDR1 reads KGHSH; CDR2 reads LQKENI. The CDR3 bases are TGTGCCAGCTCACCACCAGCTCGGTTCTATGGCTACACCTTC. Protein sequence: CASSPPARFYGYTF.

Only a few counts were recorded for this clone. The J gene is TRBJ2-7, the V gene TRBV5-1; 7 bases align to TRBD1. V lost 4 bases to trimming and J lost 3 bases; unmatched junction nucleotides: 10. Germline V CDR1 and CDR2: SGHRS, YFSETQ. The CDR3 extends over 15 amino acids. The CDR3 region is CASSPAGTEVYEQYF. DNA of the CDR3: TGCGCCAGCAGCCCGGCCGGGACAGAGGTCTACGAGCAGTACTTC.